This TCR beta chain is drawn from a study of beta chain features in type 1 diabetes. Concerning this clone itself: The antigen is unknown.

Study results and limitations: In every one of the four CD4+ subsets, TCRB CDR3s were moderately but significantly shorter in Type 1 diabetes patients.

CDR1 and CDR2 (germline): SGDLS, YYNGEE. The CDR3 totals 15 residues. V lost 5 bases to trimming and J lost 2 bases, with 14 bases between them. All of the isolated RNA was reverse transcribed, so expressed TCRB transcripts were sequenced. The table came from immunoSEQ multiplex PCR; TCRdb's copy has only in-frame clones and leaves some out. The sample carries a few hundred thousand clones, 16% recorded once. The specimen was naive CD4+ T cells from blood. V is TRBV9 and J is TRBJ2-1, with D possibly TRBD2 on 6 matching bases. This sequence was found in a man in his thirties or forties with type 1 diabetes. CDR3 sequence (DNA): TGTGCCAGCAGACCGACGGGAGCCGCCTACAATGAGCAGTTCTTC. Protein: CASRPTGAAYNEQFF.